The 11 T cell receptor beta chains below all came from one sample that was sequenced in a study of OX40 agonist ivuxolimab in advanced cancers. Produced via immunoSEQ multiplex PCR; TCRdb's table is partial and in-frame only. The profile covers about 13,000 clones, with approximately 80% appearing a single time and roughly a fifth taken by the ten largest. Sequencing used CD4+ or CD8+ T cells sorted from blood, obtained in a trial of the OX40 agonist ivuxolimab. The receptors here all came from an adult with an advanced solid tumor such as melanoma, head and neck, liver or kidney cancer.

CDR3 in DNA: TGTGCCAGCAGCTTTGGCGGGGGCGGATACAATGAGCAGTTCTTC. It is translated as CASSFGGGGYNEQFF. The chain recombines TRBV7-2 with TRBJ2-1; D possibly corresponds to TRBD2 (7 bases). The CDR3 is 15 residues long. V lost 3 bases, J lost 4 bases, and 13 bases lay in between. CDR1 is SGHTA and CDR2 is FQGNSA in the germline V gene.

This chain uses TRBV5-5 with TRBJ2-3, with 7 bases that match TRBD2. The germline V gene encodes CDR1 SGHKS and CDR2 YYEKEE (reference sequence). With V trimmed by 3 bases and J by 3 bases, 19 bases remained unmatched. CDR3 length: 19 amino acids. In DNA, the CDR3 is TGTGCCAGCAGCTATAAAACTCGTCTAGCGGCTATAGGAACAGATACGCAGTATTTT. Protein product: CASSYKTRLAAIGTDTQYF.

The V gene is TRBV12-5, the J gene TRBJ2-5; 10 bases agree with TRBD2. The CDR3 has 14 residues. CDR1 and CDR2 (germline): LGHNT, FRNRAP. The V and J ends lost 6 bases and 4 bases, in that order; junction bases with no gene match: 5. In nucleotides, the CDR3 is TGTGCTAGTGGCCCCAGGACTAGCGGAGAGACCCAGTACTTC. It is translated as CASGPRTSGETQYF.

V and J are TRBV6-1 and TRBJ2-5; weak D call: TRBD2 (6 bases). The V and J ends lost 10 bases and 5 bases respectively, with 14 bases between them. This CDR3 is 12 amino acids long. Per the germline V gene, CDR1 is MNHNS and CDR2 is SASEGT. The CDR3 DNA follows: TGTGCCACGGAGGGGAACGGGGAGACCCAGTACTTC. The encoded protein is CATEGNGETQYF.

This rearrangement joins TRBV5-4 to TRBJ2-7; TRBD2 agrees at 11 bases. Germline V gene data show CDR1 as SGHNT and CDR2 as YYREEE (reference sequence). The ends lost 0 bases at V and 4 bases at J; junction bases unmatched: 6. CDR3 size: 16 residues. CDR3 nucleotides: TGTGCCAGCAGCTTGGGTCCGGGACTAGCGGATTACGAGCAGTACTTC. Its translation: CASSLGPGLADYEQYF. Full variable domain (rest looked up from reference TRBV5-4 and TRBJ2-7): ETGVTQSPTHLIKTRGQQVTLRCSSQSGHNTVSWYQQALGQGPQFIFQYYREEENGRGNFPPRFSGLQFPNYSSELNVNALELDDSALYLCASSLGPGLADYEQYFGPGTRLTVT.

The V and J genes are TRBV6-6 and TRBJ2-7; no reliable D call. The CDR3 sequence is 12 residues long. V shed 2 bases and J shed 3 bases, with 5 bases lying between them. The germline V gene has CDR1 MNHNY and CDR2 SVGAGI (reference sequence). The CDR3 protein is CASSYEGYEQYF. CDR3 bases: TGTGCCAGCAGTTACGAAGGCTACGAGCAGTACTTC.

This clone is judged medium-sized. This chain connects TRBV30 to TRBJ2-2; the D is unclear. Trimming pared 2 bases from V and 2 bases from J, leaving 3 bases between. This CDR3 has 12 amino acids. Germline V gives CDR1 GTSNPN, CDR2 SVGIG (reference sequence). The CDR3 loop is CAWSPNTGELFF. CDR3 DNA sequence: TGTGCCTGGAGTCCAAACACCGGGGAGCTGTTTTTT.

The rearrangement joins TRBV7-2 to TRBJ2-7; TRBD1 might be the D (6 bases). The CDR3 totals 12 residues. Germline V gene lookup returns CDR1 SGHTA and CDR2 FQGNSA. V was shortened by 5 bases and J by 5 bases, with 10 bases between the two germline ends. The CDR3 spells CASSRTGNEQYF. CDR3 nucleotides: TGTGCCAGCAGCCGTACAGGGAACGAGCAGTACTTC.

The chain uses TRBV27 and TRBJ2-1, with no clear D. The CDR3 contains 14 residues. V lost 2 bases to trimming and J lost 0 bases, with 5 bases between them. Germline-derived CDR1 and CDR2 are MNHEY and SMNVEV (reference sequence). CDR3 DNA: TGTGCCAGCAGTTTAAGGGTCTCCTACAATGAGCAGTTCTTC. Encoded protein: CASSLRVSYNEQFF.

Notes on this clone: A read error may explain this, as a much larger clone is one base away. The chain employs TRBV5-3 and TRBJ2-7, with 7 bases lining up with TRBD2. TRBV5-3 is flagged as an ORF with uncertain function. The CDR3 length is 13 residues. The junction had 1 base not matched to a gene; V was cut back by 3 bases and J by 1 base. CDR3 loop: CARSSGLSYEQYF. DNA for the CDR3: TGTGCCAGAAGCTCGGGACTATCCTACGAGCAGTACTTC.

The chain carries TRBV1 and TRBJ2-3; the table gives TRBD2 as D, unverified against the DNA. TRBV1 counts as a pseudogene. This CDR3 has 17 residues. The CDR3 loop is CTSSQDGSGRVRDTQYF. CDR3 sequence (DNA): TGCACCAGCAGCCAAGACGGTAGCGGGAGGGTTAGAGATACGCAGTATTTT.